This T cell receptor (beta chain) was sequenced for a study of long-term antiretroviral therapy in people with HIV. The germline gives CDR1 MDHEN, CDR2 SYDVKM. The CDR3 runs 15 residues. Trimming removed 3 bases from V and 7 bases from J; junction bases left unmatched: 8. Investigators performed immunoSEQ version v3.0 at survey level. The repertoire was sequenced with immunoSEQ multiplex PCR; TCRdb's copy has only in-frame clones and lacks some. The sample carries roughly 20,000 clones, approximately 81% recorded once. The source is a man aged 50-59 years with HIV. The V gene is TRBV28, the J gene TRBJ1-2, with 10 bases matching TRBD1. This material consisted of unsorted PBMCs, taken at the start of antiretroviral therapy. The chain's CDR3 is CASSFRDRGISGYTF. CDR3 DNA sequence: TGTGCCAGCAGTTTCCGGGACAGGGGTATTTCTGGCTACACCTTC.